One and the same sample provided the 3 T cell receptor beta chains below, sequenced in a study of T cells generated in artificial thymic organoids. Artificial thymic organoids aggregated human hematopoietic stem and progenitor cells with human DLL1-expressing MS5 murine stromal cells. The seeding cells were CD34+CD3- hematopoietic stem and progenitor cells purified by FACS to remove T cells. Semi-nested PCR with reverse primers in the TRAC or TRBC constant regions amplified each chain separately. TCRdb processed the 5' RACE reads anew with MiXCR; each CDR3 protein has one entry. The sample yields almost 5,500 distinct CDR3 sequences, around a quarter seen once. Which antigens these TCRs recognize remains unknown. The sequencing input was naive CD8+ T cells grown in artificial thymic organoids from cord blood stem and progenitor cells. Subset meaning: CD3+TCRalphabeta+CD8SP T cells; for blood, CD45RO-CCR7+ naive CD8+ T cells. Receptor source: a human donor who gave cord blood stem cells for thymic organoid culture, a cardiac surgery patient who gave postnatal thymus, or a blood donor (not recorded which).

This clonotype is medium-sized (0.01 to 0.1%) within its sample. This chain uses TRBV7-6 with TRBJ2-5; perhaps D is TRBD1 or TRBD2 (6 bases each). The CDR3 loop spans 16 amino acids. The germline V and J ends were trimmed by 2 bases and 1 base, with 14 bases remaining between them. Per the germline V gene, CDR1 is SGHVS and CDR2 is FNYEAQ. The CDR3 nucleotides read TGTGCCAGCAGCTTATGGGGGGCAGCGGGCCAAGAGACCCAGTACTTC. It is translated as CASSLWGAAGQETQYF.

This clonotype ranks as medium-sized. The chain recombines TRBV12-3 or TRBV12-4 with TRBJ1-1; D gene unclear. V shed 7 bases and J shed 5 bases, with 14 bases lying between them. The CDR3 loop spans 13 amino acids. CDR3 DNA sequence: TGTGCCAGCACCTTCCGGGGTGGAACTGAAGCTTTCTTT. It translates to CASTFRGGTEAFF.

This clonotype is medium-sized (0.01 to 0.1%) within its sample. The chain employs TRBV28 and TRBJ2-1; the D is unclear. This CDR3 contains 15 residues. Germline values: CDR1 MDHEN, CDR2 SYDVKM. V was clipped by 2 bases and J by 0 bases, with 8 bases between them. CDR3 loop: CASSLKGCSYNEQFF. The CDR3 nucleotides are TGTGCCAGCAGTTTAAAAGGGTGCTCCTACAATGAGCAGTTCTTC.